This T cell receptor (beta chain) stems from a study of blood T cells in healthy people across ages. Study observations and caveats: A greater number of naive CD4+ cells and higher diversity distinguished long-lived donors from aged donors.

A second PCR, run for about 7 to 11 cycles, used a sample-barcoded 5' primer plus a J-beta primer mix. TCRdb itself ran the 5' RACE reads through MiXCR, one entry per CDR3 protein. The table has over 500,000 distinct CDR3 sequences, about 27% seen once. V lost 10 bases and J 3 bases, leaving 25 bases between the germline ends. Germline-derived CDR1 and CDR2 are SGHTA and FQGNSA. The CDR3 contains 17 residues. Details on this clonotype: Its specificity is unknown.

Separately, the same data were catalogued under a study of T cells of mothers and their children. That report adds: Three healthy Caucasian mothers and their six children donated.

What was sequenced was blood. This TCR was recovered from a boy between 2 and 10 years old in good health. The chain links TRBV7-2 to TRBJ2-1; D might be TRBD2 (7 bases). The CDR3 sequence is CATFAREGGGVYNEQFF. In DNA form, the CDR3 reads TGTGCCACCTTCGCAAGAGAGGGAGGGGGGGTCTACAATGAGCAGTTCTTC.